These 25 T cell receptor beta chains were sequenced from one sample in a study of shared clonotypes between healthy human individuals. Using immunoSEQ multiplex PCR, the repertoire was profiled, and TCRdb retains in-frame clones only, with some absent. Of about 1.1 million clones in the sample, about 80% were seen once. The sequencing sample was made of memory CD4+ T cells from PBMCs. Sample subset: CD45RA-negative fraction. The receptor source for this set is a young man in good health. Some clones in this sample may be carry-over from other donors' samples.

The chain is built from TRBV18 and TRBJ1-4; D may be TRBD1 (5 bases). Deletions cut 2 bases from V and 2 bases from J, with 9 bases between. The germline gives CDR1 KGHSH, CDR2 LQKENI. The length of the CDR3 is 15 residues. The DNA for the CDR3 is TGTGCCAGCTCACCAGCTGGACACACTAATGAAAAACTGTTTTTT. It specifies CASSPAGHTNEKLFF.

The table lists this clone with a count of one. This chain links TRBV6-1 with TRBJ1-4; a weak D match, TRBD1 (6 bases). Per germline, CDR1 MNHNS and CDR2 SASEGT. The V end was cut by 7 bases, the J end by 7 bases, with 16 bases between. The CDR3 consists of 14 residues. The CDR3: CASTDGGPSEKLFF. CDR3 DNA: TGTGCCAGCACCGACGGGGGCCCTAGTGAAAAACTGTTTTTT.

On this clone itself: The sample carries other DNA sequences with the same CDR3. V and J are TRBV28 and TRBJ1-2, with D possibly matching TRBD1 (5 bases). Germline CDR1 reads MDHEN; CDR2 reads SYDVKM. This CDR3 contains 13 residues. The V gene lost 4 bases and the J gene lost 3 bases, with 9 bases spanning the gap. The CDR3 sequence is CASSSTGDYGYTF. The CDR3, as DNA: TGTGCCAGCAGTTCCACGGGGGACTATGGCTACACCTTC.

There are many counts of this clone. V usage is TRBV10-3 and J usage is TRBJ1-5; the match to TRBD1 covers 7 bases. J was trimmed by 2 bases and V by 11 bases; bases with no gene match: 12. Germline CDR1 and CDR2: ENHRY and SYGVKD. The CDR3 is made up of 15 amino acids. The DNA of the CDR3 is TGTGCCTCCCGGGGAGGGGGCCTCGGCAATCAGCCCCAGCATTTT. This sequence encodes CASRGGGLGNQPQHF.

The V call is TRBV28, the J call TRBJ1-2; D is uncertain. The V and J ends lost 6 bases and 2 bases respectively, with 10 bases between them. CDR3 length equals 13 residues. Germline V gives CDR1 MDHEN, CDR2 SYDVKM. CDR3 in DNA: TGTGCCAGCAGCACATCCCGGAACTATGGCTACACCTTC. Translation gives CASSTSRNYGYTF.

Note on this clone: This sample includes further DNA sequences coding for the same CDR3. The CDR3 loop reads CASSLSEPYGYTF. CDR3 coding DNA: TGTGCCAGCAGCTTGTCGGAACCCTATGGCTACACCTTC. The chain uses TRBV5-4 and TRBJ1-2; D unresolved. V lost 1 base and J lost 4, with 8 bases in between. Germline loops: CDR1 SGHNT, CDR2 YYREEE (reference sequence). The CDR3 runs to 13 residues. The full variable domain, rest sourced from reference TRBV5-4 and TRBJ1-2, is ETGVTQSPTHLIKTRGQQVTLRCSSQSGHNTVSWYQQALGQGPQFIFQYYREEENGRGNFPPRFSGLQFPNYSSELNVNALELDDSALYLCASSLSEPYGYTFGSGTRLTVV.

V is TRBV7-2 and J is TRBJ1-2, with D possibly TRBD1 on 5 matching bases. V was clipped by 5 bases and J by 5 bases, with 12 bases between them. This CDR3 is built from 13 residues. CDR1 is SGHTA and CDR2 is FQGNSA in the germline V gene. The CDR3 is CASSPSGQYGYTF. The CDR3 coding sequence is TGTGCCAGCAGCCCCTCCGGACAATATGGCTACACCTTC.

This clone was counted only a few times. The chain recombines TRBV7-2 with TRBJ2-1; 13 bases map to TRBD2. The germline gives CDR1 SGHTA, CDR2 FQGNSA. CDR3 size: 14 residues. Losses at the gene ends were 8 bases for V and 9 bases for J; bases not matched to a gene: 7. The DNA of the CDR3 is TGTGCCAGCGCCGGGACTAGCGGGGTCGGTGAGCAGTTCTTC. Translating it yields CASAGTSGVGEQFF.

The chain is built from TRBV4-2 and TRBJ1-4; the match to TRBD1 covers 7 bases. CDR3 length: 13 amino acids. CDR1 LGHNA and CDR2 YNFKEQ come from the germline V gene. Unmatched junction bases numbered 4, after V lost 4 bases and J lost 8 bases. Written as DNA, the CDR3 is TGTGCCAGCAGCCCCGGGGACAGCGAAAAACTGTTTTTT. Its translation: CASSPGDSEKLFF.

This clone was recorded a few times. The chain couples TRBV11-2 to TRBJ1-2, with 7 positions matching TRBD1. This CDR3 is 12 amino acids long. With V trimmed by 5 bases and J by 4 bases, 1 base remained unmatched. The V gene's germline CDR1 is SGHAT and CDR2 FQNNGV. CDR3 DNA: TGTGCCAGCAGCCGGGACAGCTATGGCTACACCTTC. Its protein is CASSRDSYGYTF.

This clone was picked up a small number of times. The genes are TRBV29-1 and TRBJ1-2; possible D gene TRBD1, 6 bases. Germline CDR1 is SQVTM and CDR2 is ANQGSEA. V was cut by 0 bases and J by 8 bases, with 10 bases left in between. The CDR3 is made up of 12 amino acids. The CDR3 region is CSVEEGAVGYTF. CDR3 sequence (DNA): TGCAGCGTTGAAGAGGGGGCGGTAGGCTACACCTTC.

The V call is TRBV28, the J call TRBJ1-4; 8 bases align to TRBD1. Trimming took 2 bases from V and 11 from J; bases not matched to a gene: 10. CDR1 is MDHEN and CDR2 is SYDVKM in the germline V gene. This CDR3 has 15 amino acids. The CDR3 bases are TGTGCCAGCAGTTTAGTTTGGCAGGGGGCGATGAAACTGTTTTTT. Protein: CASSLVWQGAMKLFF.

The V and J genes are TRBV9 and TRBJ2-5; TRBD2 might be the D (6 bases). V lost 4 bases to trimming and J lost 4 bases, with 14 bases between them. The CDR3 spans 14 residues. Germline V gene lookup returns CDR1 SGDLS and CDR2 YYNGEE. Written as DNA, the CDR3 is TGTGCCAGCAGCCGAGAGTGGGGAGGAGAGACCCAGTACTTC. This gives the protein CASSREWGGETQYF.

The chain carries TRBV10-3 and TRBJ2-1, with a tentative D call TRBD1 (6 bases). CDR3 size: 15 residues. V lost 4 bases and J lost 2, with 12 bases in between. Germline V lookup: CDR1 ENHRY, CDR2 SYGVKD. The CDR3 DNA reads TGTGCCATCAGTGTAGCAGGGGCGACCTACAATGAGCAGTTCTTC. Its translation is CAISVAGATYNEQFF.

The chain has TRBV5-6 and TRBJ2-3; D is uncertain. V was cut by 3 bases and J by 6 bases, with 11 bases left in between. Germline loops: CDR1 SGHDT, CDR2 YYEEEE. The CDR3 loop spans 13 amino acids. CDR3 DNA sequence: TGTGCCAGCAGCTCGAATAGGTGGGATACGCAGTATTTT. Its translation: CASSSNRWDTQYF.

CDR3 loop: CASSLKDSEETQYF. CDR3 sequence (DNA): TGTGCCAGCAGTTTGAAGGACAGCGAAGAGACCCAGTACTTC. The genes are TRBV27 and TRBJ2-5, with D possibly TRBD1 on 6 matching bases. CDR3 size: 14 residues. Trimming pared 3 bases from V and 3 bases from J, leaving 11 bases between. Germline values: CDR1 MNHEY, CDR2 SMNVEV (reference sequence).

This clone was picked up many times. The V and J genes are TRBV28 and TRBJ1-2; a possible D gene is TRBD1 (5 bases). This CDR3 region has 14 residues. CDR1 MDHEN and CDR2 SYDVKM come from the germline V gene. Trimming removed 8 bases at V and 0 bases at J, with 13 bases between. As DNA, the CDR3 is TGTGCCAGCGGAGGAGGGGAAACTAACTATGGCTACACCTTC. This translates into CASGGGETNYGYTF.

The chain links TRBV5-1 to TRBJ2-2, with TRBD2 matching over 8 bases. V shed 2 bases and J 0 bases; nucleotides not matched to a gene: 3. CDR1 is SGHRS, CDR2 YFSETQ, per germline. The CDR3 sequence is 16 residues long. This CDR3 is CASSFVSGTNTGELFF. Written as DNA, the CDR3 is TGCGCCAGCAGCTTCGTTAGCGGGACGAACACCGGGGAGCTGTTTTTT.

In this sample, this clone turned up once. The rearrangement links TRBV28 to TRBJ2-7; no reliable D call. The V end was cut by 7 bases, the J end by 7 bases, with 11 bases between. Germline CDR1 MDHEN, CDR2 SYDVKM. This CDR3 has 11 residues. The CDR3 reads CASTTSREQYF. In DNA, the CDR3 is TGTGCCAGCACTACATCTCGGGAGCAGTACTTC.

The CDR3 loop is CASSPLQGQGSSGYTF. Here the CDR3 DNA reads TGCGCCAGCAGCCCCCTCCAAGGACAGGGATCATCTGGCTACACCTTC. The rearrangement joins TRBV4-3 to TRBJ1-2, with 8 bases that match TRBD1. Germline loops: CDR1 LGHNA, CDR2 YSLEER. The trim removed 4 bases at V and 7 bases at J, leaving 14 bases unmatched. This CDR3 region has 16 residues.

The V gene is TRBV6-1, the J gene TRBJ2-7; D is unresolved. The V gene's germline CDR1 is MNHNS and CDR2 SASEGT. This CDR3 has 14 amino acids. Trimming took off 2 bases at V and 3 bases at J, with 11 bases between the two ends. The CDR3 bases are TGTGCCAGCAGTGAATCCGTAAGGGACTACGAGCAGTACTTC. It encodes CASSESVRDYEQYF.

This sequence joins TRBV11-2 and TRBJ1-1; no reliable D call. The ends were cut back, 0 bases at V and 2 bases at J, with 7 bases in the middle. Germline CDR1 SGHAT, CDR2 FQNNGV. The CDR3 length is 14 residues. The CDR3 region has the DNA TGTGCCAGCAGCTTAGATGGGATTAACACTGAAGCTTTCTTT. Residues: CASSLDGINTEAFF.

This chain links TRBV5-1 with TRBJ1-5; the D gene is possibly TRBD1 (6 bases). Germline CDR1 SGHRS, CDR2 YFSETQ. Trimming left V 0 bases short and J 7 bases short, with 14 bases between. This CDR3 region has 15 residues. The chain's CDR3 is CASSLEGGTGQPQHF. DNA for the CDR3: TGCGCCAGCAGCTTGGAGGGGGGCACGGGGCAGCCCCAGCATTTT.

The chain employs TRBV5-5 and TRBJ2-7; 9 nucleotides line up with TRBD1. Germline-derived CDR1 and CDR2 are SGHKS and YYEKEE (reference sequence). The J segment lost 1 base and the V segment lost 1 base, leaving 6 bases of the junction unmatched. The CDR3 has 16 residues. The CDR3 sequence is CASSLSGTGRSYEQYF. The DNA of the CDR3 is TGTGCCAGCAGCTTGTCGGGGACAGGGCGATCCTACGAGCAGTACTTC.

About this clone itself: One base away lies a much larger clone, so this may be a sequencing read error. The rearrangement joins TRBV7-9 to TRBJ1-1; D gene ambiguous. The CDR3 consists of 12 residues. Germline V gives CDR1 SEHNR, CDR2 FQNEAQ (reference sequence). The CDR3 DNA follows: TGTGCCAGCAGCTTGGGGAACACTGAAGCTATCTTT. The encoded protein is CASSLGNTEAIF.